The count of the clone carrying this T cell receptor (beta chain) is one. V was shortened by 5 bases and J by 7 bases, with 17 bases between the two germline ends. This CDR3 region has 15 residues. Germline CDR1 and CDR2: MNHNS and SASEGT. This sample is part of a study of shared T cell receptors in the human thymus. TCRdb's copy holds only in-frame clones and misses some; the assay was immunoSEQ multiplex PCR. Of roughly 550,000 clones in the sample, 78% are singletons; the top ten hold around 0.013%. These data were likewise used in another study, on human thymus T cells. That report adds: Resections from corrective heart surgery provided thymus tissue. Unrelated individuals were reported by related research to share highly overlapping thymic repertoires.

This sequence was found in a boy under two years old with a congenital heart defect. Sequencing was carried out using thymocytes. The chain uses TRBV6-1 and TRBJ1-4; D gene ambiguous. CDR3 residues: CASSIDRDGGEKLFF. CDR3 sequence (DNA): TGTGCCAGCAGTATCGACCGGGATGGAGGTGAAAAACTGTTTTTT.